Sequencing of this TCR beta chain was carried out in a study of blood T cell repertoires in COVID-19. The assay was immunoSEQ multiplex PCR, and TCRdb's table has in-frame clones only and misses some. The sample holds some 150,000 clones, roughly 77% seen once. The TCR was taken from a woman aged 70 to 79 with COVID-19, enrolled during active disease. The sequenced sample consisted of peripheral blood.

The CDR3 loop reads CASSDRTGKNTGELFF. For the CDR3, the DNA is TGTGCCAGCAGTGACCGGACAGGGAAAAACACCGGGGAGCTGTTTTTT. J is TRBJ2-2 and V is TRBV6-1; TRBD1 aligns across 8 bases. V gave up 3 bases and J gave up 2 bases; unmatched junction bases: 5. This CDR3 spans 16 amino acids. Germline-derived CDR1 and CDR2 are MNHNS and SASEGT.